This note documents a single T cell receptor (beta chain) sequence. Authors' methods: Researchers report that nucleated cell counts were estimated from reference gene primer amplification. TCRdb's copy holds only in-frame clones and misses some; the assay was immunoSEQ multiplex PCR. V, J and clone size are those of that table, while D and trimming were read from the DNA. The sample has some 180,000 clones, 79% seen once; the top ten hold under 20%. Participant age was 18 to 89 years, and participants resided in about 25 US areas. This specimen comes from a study of blood T cell repertoires in COVID-19. Study summary: T cells, B-cell-depleted T cells, or PBMCs supplied cDNA or gDNA.

V dropped 3 bases and J dropped 6 bases, with 15 bases sitting between them. Germline loops: CDR1 SGHAT, CDR2 FQDESV (reference sequence). This CDR3 spans 16 amino acids. This rearrangement joins TRBV11-1 to TRBJ1-6; D is unclear. The receptor's source is a woman in her 70s in a cohort exposed to, infected with or recovered from COVID-19 (not recorded which). What was sequenced was PBMCs or T cells enriched from blood (not recorded which). CDR3 region: CASSLLTPTGNSPLHF. The CDR3 bases are TGTGCCAGCAGCTTGTTAACCCCAACGGGTAATTCACCCCTCCACTTT.